These 21 T cell receptor beta chains were all obtained from the same sample, sequenced in a study of blood T cell repertoires in COVID-19. Clones were read by immunoSEQ multiplex PCR, and TCRdb kept only the in-frame ones, dropping some. The sample shows around 360,000 clones, about 90% of them seen only once. The sample comprised PBMCs or T cells enriched from blood (not recorded which). These receptors were collected from a woman in her 30s who had recovered from COVID-19.

The genes are TRBV30 and TRBJ1-2; D remains ambiguous. From germline, CDR1 is GTSNPN and CDR2 SVGIG (reference sequence). The CDR3 is 11 residues long. The germline V and J ends were trimmed by 3 bases and 8 bases, with 10 bases remaining between them. The CDR3 nucleotides are TGTGCCTGGAGGGCCAGCAGGGGCTACACCTTC. This encodes CAWRASRGYTF.

The chain combines TRBV30 with TRBJ2-7; tentative D call: TRBD1 (5 bases). With 6 bases removed from V and 4 bases from J, the gap between germline ends came to 10 bases. CDR3 size: 11 residues. Per germline, CDR1 GTSNPN and CDR2 SVGIG (reference sequence). CDR3 residues: CACHSGYEQYF. Written as DNA, the CDR3 is TGTGCCTGCCATTCAGGGTACGAGCAGTACTTC. Full variable domain (remainder filled in from reference TRBV30 and TRBJ2-7): SQTIHQWPATLVQPVGSPLSLECTVEGTSNPNLYWYRQAAGRGLQLLFYSVGIGQISSEVPQNLSASRPQDRQFILSSKKLLLSDSGFYLCACHSGYEQYFGPGTRLTVT.

The chain carries TRBV28 and TRBJ2-1; TRBD2 matches 16 bases. The CDR3 has 18 amino acids. Germline trimming cut 5 bases from V and 5 bases from J; bases unmatched to any gene: 9. Germline CDR1 reads MDHEN; CDR2 reads SYDVKM. The CDR3 spells CASSPGTSGRALDNEQFF. CDR3 coding DNA: TGTGCCAGCAGTCCCGGGACTAGCGGGAGGGCCTTAGACAATGAGCAGTTCTTC.

This chain joins TRBV18 and TRBJ1-1; the D is unclear. The V gene lost 2 bases and the J gene lost 7 bases, with 11 bases spanning the gap. This CDR3 is built from 13 residues. Germline CDR1 reads KGHSH; CDR2 reads LQKENI. The CDR3 sequence: CASSPMASDEAFF. The CDR3 DNA reads TGTGCCAGCTCACCAATGGCCAGCGATGAAGCTTTCTTT.

This sequence joins TRBV7-8 and TRBJ2-7; TRBD1 might be the D (5 bases). Germline CDR1 reads SGHVS; CDR2 reads FQNEAQ. Trimming removed 6 bases at V and 1 base at J, with 13 bases between. The CDR3 covers 14 residues. The chain's CDR3 is CASRRLGDSYEQYF. CDR3 nucleotide sequence: TGTGCCAGCAGACGCTTAGGGGATTCCTACGAGCAGTACTTC.

The V gene is TRBV29-1, the J gene TRBJ2-1; TRBD2 aligns across 15 bases. V was pared by 3 bases and J by 7 bases, with 4 bases of the junction left unmatched. The CDR3 is 15 amino acids. CDR1 is SQVTM and CDR2 is ANQGSEA in the germline V gene. The CDR3 sequence: CSVEMGLAGGNEQFF. The DNA of the CDR3 is TGCAGCGTTGAGATGGGACTAGCGGGAGGAAATGAGCAGTTCTTC.

This clone was found a few times. The chain employs TRBV3-1 (or the pseudogene TRBV3-2) and TRBJ2-1, with TRBD2 matching 8 bases. Trimming cost V 0 bases and J 4 bases; bases outside gene matches: 5. Germline V CDR1 and CDR2: LGHDT, YNNKEL (reference sequence). This CDR3 comprises 16 residues. CDR3 region: CASSQDMTSEYNEQFF. For the CDR3, the DNA is TGTGCCAGCAGCCAAGATATGACTAGCGAGTACAATGAGCAGTTCTTC.

The rearrangement links TRBV24-1 to TRBJ2-3; D may be TRBD2 (6 bases). The CDR3 loop spans 15 amino acids. Trimming shortened V by 7 bases and J by 0 bases, and 13 bases separated the two germline ends. The germline gives CDR1 KGHDR, CDR2 SFDVKD. This chain's CDR3 is CATSGGPFSTDTQYF. The CDR3 DNA reads as TGTGCCACCAGCGGGGGACCCTTTAGCACAGATACGCAGTATTTT.

The chain employs TRBV19 and TRBJ1-3; 7 bases fit TRBD1. The V gene end was trimmed by 2 bases and the J gene end by 0 bases; junction bases not matched to a gene: 13. The V gene's germline CDR1 is LNHDA and CDR2 SQIVND (reference sequence). The CDR3 is 19 residues long. CDR3 DNA: TGTGCCAGTAGTATAAGGCGTTGGGACAGCATACCCTCTGGAAACACCATATATTTT. This gives the protein CASSIRRWDSIPSGNTIYF.

The gene calls are TRBV27 and TRBJ2-3, with TRBD2 matching over 11 bases. There are 16 residues in the CDR3. Germline loops: CDR1 MNHEY, CDR2 SMNVEV (reference sequence). V trimming: 5 bases; J trimming: 0 bases; junction bases outside the gene matches: 4. The CDR3 reads CASSERLAGSTDTQYF. CDR3 DNA sequence: TGTGCCAGCAGTGAGCGACTAGCGGGAAGCACAGATACGCAGTATTTT.

The rearrangement joins TRBV6-5 to TRBJ1-2, with 8 positions matching TRBD1. The germline CDR1 and CDR2 sequences are MNHEY and SVGAGI. The CDR3 totals 15 residues. Losses at the gene ends were 6 bases for V and 4 bases for J; bases not matched to a gene: 10. The CDR3 is CASSQGASVAYGYTF. As DNA, the CDR3 is TGTGCCAGCAGCCAGGGGGCCTCGGTTGCCTATGGCTACACCTTC.

The chain recombines TRBV13 with TRBJ1-1; tentatively, D is TRBD1 (6 bases). Germline CDR1 PRHDT, CDR2 FYEKMQ (reference sequence). There are 17 residues in the CDR3. The germline V and J ends were trimmed by 0 bases and 0 bases, with 14 bases remaining between them. In DNA, the CDR3 is TGTGCCAGCAGCTTAGGCCGGGACACAAGAATGAACACTGAAGCTTTCTTT. It yields the protein CASSLGRDTRMNTEAFF.

The V and J genes are TRBV28 and TRBJ2-1; D gene ambiguous. The V end lost 9 bases, the J end lost 0 bases, and 9 bases lay between the germline ends. Germline-derived CDR1 and CDR2 are MDHEN and SYDVKM. The length of the CDR3 is 13 residues. DNA for the CDR3: TGTGCCAGTTGTAGTAGCTCCTACAATGAGCAGTTCTTC. It translates to CASCSSSYNEQFF.

A single count supports this clone. The rearrangement links TRBV29-1 to TRBJ1-1; D is ambiguous. The CDR3 totals 12 residues. V lost 3 bases and J 0 bases, leaving 5 bases between the germline ends. Germline V gene lookup returns CDR1 SQVTM and CDR2 ANQGSEA. The CDR3 sequence: CSVDRMNTEAFF. Here the CDR3 DNA reads TGCAGCGTTGACAGGATGAACACTGAAGCTTTCTTT.

This CDR3 is CASSLNHAGDEPRSGNTIYF. In DNA, the CDR3 is TGCGCCAGCAGCTTGAATCATGCGGGTGACGAACCACGCTCTGGAAACACCATATATTTT. The chain carries TRBV5-1 and TRBJ1-3, with D unresolved. The germline gives CDR1 SGHRS, CDR2 YFSETQ. V was clipped by 1 base and J by 0 bases, with 23 bases between them. CDR3 length: 20 amino acids.

The sample holds a few counts of this clone. The chain uses TRBV5-6 and TRBJ1-3; TRBD1 matches 7 bases. J lost 4 bases, V lost 4 bases, and 8 bases had no gene match. Germline loops: CDR1 SGHDT, CDR2 YYEEEE. The CDR3 length is 15 residues. The CDR3 protein is CASSVQGKSGNTIYF. The CDR3 bases are TGTGCCAGCAGCGTACAGGGGAAATCCGGAAACACCATATATTTT.

The chain combines TRBV10-3 with TRBJ2-1; 10 bases agree with TRBD2. The CDR3 spans 15 residues. After removal of 3 bases from V and 4 bases from J, the junction contained 3 bases not matched to a gene. Germline CDR1 ENHRY, CDR2 SYGVKD. The CDR3 region is CAISESGRVYNEQFF. The CDR3 DNA reads as TGTGCCATCAGTGAAAGCGGGAGGGTTTACAATGAGCAGTTCTTC.

The J gene is TRBJ2-7, the V gene TRBV27; perhaps TRBD2 as D (5 bases). Germline V gene data show CDR1 as MNHEY and CDR2 as SMNVEV (reference sequence). The V and J ends lost 1 base and 2 bases respectively, with 12 bases between them. CDR3 length equals 15 residues. The CDR3 DNA is TGTGCCAGCAGTTTATGGAGCGGTGGGGCCTACGAGCAGTACTTC. Its protein product is CASSLWSGGAYEQYF.

V and J are TRBV3-1 (or the pseudogene TRBV3-2) and TRBJ1-1, with a weak D call TRBD1 (6 bases). Per germline, CDR1 LGHDT and CDR2 YNNKEL (reference sequence). This CDR3 has 16 residues. V dropped 4 bases and J dropped 0 bases, with 15 bases sitting between them. The CDR3 region is CASSPHPPGVNTEAFF. The CDR3 DNA is TGTGCCAGCAGCCCTCACCCCCCAGGGGTGAACACTGAAGCTTTCTTT.

The rearrangement uses TRBV5-4 and TRBJ2-7; D is possibly TRBD2 (5 bases). Looked up from germline, CDR1 is SGHNT and CDR2 is YYREEE (reference sequence). This CDR3 is built from 13 residues. V lost 2 bases and J 6 bases, leaving 12 bases between the germline ends. The CDR3 reads CASSFGELIEQYF. In DNA form, the CDR3 reads TGTGCCAGCAGCTTTGGGGAGTTAATCGAGCAGTACTTC.

Points on this clone: Distinct nucleotide sequences in the sample also encode this CDR3. This chain links TRBV18 with TRBJ2-5, with no clear D. Germline assignment: CDR1 KGHSH and CDR2 LQKENI. The CDR3 runs to 13 residues. V shed 0 bases and J shed 5 bases, with 7 bases lying between them. The CDR3 loop reads CASSPPSAETQYF. For the CDR3, the DNA is TGTGCCAGCTCACCACCGAGCGCGGAGACCCAGTACTTC. The whole variable domain, filled in from reference TRBV18 and TRBJ2-5, reads NAGVMQNPRHLVRRRGQEARLRCSPMKGHSHVYWYRQLPEEGLKFMVYLQKENIIDESGMPKERFSAEFPKEGPSILRIQQVVRGDSAAYFCASSPPSAETQYFGPGTRLLVL.